The TCR beta chain described here comes from a study of cytomegalovirus exposure and HLA in healthy donors. In this sample, this clone turned up once. Primers for the PCR totalled 60 Vbeta and 13 Jbeta. Here immunoSEQ multiplex PCR was the method, and the copy in TCRdb shows in-frame clones only, minus some. The data contain 110,000 or so clones, 70% to 80% of them seen just once; the ten biggest clones take up around 5.8%. The study sampled nominally healthy donors, though unrecorded immune exposures were likely. The TCR was taken from a woman between 25 and 40 years old in good health and CMV-seropositive. Source material: PBMCs.

The CDR3 region is CASRNRGDQPQHF. CDR3 nucleotides: TGTGCCAGTAGGAACAGGGGGGATCAGCCCCAGCATTTT. This sequence joins TRBV19 and TRBJ1-5, with 8 bases fitting TRBD1. The CDR3 covers 13 residues. The V gene's germline CDR1 is LNHDA and CDR2 SQIVND (reference sequence). With V trimmed by 6 bases and J by 5 bases, 3 bases remained unmatched.